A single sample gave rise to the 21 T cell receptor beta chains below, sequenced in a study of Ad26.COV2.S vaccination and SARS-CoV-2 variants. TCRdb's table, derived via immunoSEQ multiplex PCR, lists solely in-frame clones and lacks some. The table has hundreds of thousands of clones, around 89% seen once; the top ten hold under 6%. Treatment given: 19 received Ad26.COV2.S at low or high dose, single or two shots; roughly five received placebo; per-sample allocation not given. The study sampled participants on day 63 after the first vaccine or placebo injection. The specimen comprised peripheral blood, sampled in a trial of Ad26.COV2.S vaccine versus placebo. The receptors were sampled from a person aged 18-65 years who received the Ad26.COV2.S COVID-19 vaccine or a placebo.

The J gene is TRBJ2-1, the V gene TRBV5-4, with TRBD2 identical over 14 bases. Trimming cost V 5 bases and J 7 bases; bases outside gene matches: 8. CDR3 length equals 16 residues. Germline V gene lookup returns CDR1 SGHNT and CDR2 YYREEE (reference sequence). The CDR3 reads CASSLGLAGEGNEQFF. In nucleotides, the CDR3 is TGTGCCAGCAGTCTGGGACTAGCGGGAGAGGGTAATGAGCAGTTCTTC.

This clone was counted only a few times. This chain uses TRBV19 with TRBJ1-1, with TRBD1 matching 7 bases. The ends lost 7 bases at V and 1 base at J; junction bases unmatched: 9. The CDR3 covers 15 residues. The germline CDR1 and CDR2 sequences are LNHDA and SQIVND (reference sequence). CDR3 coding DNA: TGTGCCAGTATCGCCAGGACAGGCTGGAACACTGAAGCTTTCTTT. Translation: CASIARTGWNTEAFF.

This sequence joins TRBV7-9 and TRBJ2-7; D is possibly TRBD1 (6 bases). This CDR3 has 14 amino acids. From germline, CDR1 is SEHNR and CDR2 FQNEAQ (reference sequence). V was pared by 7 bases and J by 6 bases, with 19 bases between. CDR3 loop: CASTKDRTSGEQYF. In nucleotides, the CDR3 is TGTGCCAGCACCAAAGACAGGACTTCTGGCGAGCAGTACTTC.

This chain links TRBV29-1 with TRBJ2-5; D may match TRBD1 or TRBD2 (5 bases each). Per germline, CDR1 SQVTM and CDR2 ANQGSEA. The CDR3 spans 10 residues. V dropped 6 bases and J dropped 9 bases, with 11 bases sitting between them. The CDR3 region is CSVGTAAQYF. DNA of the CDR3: TGCAGCGTCGGGACCGCCGCCCAGTACTTC.

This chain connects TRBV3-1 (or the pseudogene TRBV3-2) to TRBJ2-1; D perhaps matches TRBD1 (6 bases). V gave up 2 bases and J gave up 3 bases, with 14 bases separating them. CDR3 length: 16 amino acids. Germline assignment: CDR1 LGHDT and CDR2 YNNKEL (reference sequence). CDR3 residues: CASSQTRDTGYNEQFF. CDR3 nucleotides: TGTGCCAGCAGCCAAACACGGGACACGGGCTACAATGAGCAGTTCTTC.

In DNA form, the CDR3 reads TGTGCCAGTAGTATTAGTACTTCTACCGGGGAGCTGTTTTTT. Its protein product is CASSISTSTGELFF. The chain uses TRBV19 and TRBJ2-2; no definite D call. CDR3 length: 14 residues. CDR1 is LNHDA and CDR2 is SQIVND in the germline V gene (reference sequence). V was cut by 3 bases and J by 5 bases, with 10 bases left in between. The full variable domain, rest sourced from reference TRBV19 and TRBJ2-2, is DGGITQSPKYLFRKEGQNVTLSCEQNLNHDAMYWYRQDPGQGLRLIYYSQIVNDFQKGDIAEGYSVSREKKESFPLTVTSAQKNPTAFYLCASSISTSTGELFFGEGSRLTVL.

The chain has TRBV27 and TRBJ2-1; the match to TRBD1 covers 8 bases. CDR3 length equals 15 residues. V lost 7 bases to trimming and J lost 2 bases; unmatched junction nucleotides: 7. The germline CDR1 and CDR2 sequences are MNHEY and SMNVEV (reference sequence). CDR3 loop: CASISGQGTYNEQFF. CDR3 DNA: TGTGCCAGCATCTCAGGACAGGGAACCTACAATGAGCAGTTCTTC.

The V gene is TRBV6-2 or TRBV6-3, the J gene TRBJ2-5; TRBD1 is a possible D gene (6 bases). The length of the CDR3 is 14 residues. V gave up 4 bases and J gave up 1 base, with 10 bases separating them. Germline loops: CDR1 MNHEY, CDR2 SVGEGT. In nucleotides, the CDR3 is TGTGCCAGCAGTTGGACAGCGATCCAAGAGACCCAGTACTTC. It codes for CASSWTAIQETQYF.

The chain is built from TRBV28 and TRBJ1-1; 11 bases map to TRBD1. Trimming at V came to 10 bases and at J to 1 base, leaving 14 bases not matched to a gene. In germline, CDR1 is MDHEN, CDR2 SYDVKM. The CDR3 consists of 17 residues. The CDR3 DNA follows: TGTGCCACTAGAACCGGGACAGGGGGAAATAGGAACACTGAAGCTTTCTTT. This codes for CATRTGTGGNRNTEAFF.

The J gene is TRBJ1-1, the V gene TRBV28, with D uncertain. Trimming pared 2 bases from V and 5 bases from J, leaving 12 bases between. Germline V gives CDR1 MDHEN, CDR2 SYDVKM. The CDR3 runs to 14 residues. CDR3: CASSLRQQNTEAFF. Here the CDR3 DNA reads TGTGCCAGCAGTTTAAGGCAGCAGAATACTGAAGCTTTCTTT.

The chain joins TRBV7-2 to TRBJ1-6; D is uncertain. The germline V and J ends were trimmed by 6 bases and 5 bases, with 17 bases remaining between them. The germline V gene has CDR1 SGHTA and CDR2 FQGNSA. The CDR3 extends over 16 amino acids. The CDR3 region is CASRTSRIRNNSPLHF. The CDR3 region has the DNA TGTGCCAGCAGGACCTCGAGGATCCGGAATAATTCACCCCTCCACTTT.

The CDR3, as DNA: TGTGCCAGCAGCCCGGGACGGAACTCTGGAAACACCATATATTTT. It is translated as CASSPGRNSGNTIYF. This chain links TRBV7-2 with TRBJ1-3; D possibly corresponds to TRBD1 (5 bases). V was pared by 5 bases and J by 0 bases, with 11 bases between. Germline assignment: CDR1 SGHTA and CDR2 FQGNSA. This CDR3 is 15 amino acids long. Full variable domain (rest looked up from reference TRBV7-2 and TRBJ1-3): GAGVSQSPSNKVTEKGKDVELRCDPISGHTALYWYRQSLGQGLEFLIYFQGNSAPDKSGLPSDRFSAERTGGSVSTLTIQRTQQEDSAVYLCASSPGRNSGNTIYFGEGSWLTVV.

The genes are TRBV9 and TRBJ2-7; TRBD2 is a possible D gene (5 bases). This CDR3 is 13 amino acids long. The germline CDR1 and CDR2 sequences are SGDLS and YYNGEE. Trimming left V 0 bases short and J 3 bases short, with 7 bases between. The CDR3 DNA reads TGTGCCAGCAGCGTAGCTGACTACTACGAGCAGTACTTC. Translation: CASSVADYYEQYF.

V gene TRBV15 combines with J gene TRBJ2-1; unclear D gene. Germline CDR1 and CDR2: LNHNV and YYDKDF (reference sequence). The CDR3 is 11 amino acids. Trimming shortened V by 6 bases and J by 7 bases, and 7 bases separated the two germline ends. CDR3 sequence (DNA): TGTGCCACCAGAGCCGGGAATGAGCAGTTCTTC. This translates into CATRAGNEQFF.

Here the CDR3 DNA reads TGTGCCAGTAGCGGACCCCCGGGACACGGCCCAGAAAAACTGTTTTTT. This sequence encodes CASSGPPGHGPEKLFF. This chain uses TRBV19 with TRBJ1-4, with TRBD1 as a possible D gene (6 bases). V lost 6 bases and J 8 bases, leaving 22 bases between the germline ends. The CDR3 consists of 16 residues. Germline CDR1 and CDR2: LNHDA and SQIVND (reference sequence).

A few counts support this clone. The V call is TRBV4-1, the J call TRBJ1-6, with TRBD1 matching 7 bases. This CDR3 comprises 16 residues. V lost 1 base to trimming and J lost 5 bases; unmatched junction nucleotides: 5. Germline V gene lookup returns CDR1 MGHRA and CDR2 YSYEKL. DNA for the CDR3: TGCGCCAGCAGCCAAGGGACAGGCACCCATAATTCACCCCTCCACTTT. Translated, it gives CASSQGTGTHNSPLHF.

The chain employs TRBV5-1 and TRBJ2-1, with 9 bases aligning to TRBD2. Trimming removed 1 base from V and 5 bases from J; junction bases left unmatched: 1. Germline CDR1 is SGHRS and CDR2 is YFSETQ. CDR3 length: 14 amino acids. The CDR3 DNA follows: TGCGCCAGCAGCTTGCGACTAGCGGACAATGAGCAGTTCTTC. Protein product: CASSLRLADNEQFF. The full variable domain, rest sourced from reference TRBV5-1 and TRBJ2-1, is KAGVTQTPRYLIKTRGQQVTLSCSPISGHRSVSWYQQTPGQGLQFLFEYFSETQRNKGNFPGRFSGRQFSNSRSEMNVSTLELGDSALYLCASSLRLADNEQFFGPGTRLTVL.

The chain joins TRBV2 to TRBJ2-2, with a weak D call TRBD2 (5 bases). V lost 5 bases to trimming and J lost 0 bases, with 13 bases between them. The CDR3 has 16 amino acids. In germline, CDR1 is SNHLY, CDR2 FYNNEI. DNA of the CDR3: TGTGCCAGCAGTTTTTCGGGGTCACCGAACACCGGGGAGCTGTTTTTT. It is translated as CASSFSGSPNTGELFF.

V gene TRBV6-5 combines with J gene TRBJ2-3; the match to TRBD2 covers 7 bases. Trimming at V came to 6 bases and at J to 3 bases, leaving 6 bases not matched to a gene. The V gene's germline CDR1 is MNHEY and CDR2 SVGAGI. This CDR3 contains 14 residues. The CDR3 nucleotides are TGTGCCAGCAGGGCGCTAGCGGCGACAGATACGCAGTATTTT. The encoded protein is CASRALAATDTQYF.

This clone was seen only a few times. The CDR3 DNA follows: TGTGCCAGCAGCCGCAGCGGGAACTCCTACGAGCAGTACTTC. It yields the protein CASSRSGNSYEQYF. The V and J genes are TRBV6-5 and TRBJ2-7; 7 nucleotides align to TRBD2. CDR1 and CDR2 from the germline V gene are MNHEY and SVGAGI. V lost 6 bases, J lost 0 bases, and 5 bases stayed unmatched. This CDR3 has 14 residues.

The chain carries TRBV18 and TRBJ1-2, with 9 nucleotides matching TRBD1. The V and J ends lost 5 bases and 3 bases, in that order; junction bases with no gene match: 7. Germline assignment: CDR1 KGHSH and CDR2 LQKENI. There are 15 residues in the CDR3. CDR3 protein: CASSVTGGNDYGYTF. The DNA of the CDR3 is TGTGCCAGCTCAGTCACAGGGGGCAATGACTATGGCTACACCTTC. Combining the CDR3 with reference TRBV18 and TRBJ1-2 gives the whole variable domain NAGVMQNPRHLVRRRGQEARLRCSPMKGHSHVYWYRQLPEEGLKFMVYLQKENIIDESGMPKERFSAEFPKEGPSILRIQQVVRGDSAAYFCASSVTGGNDYGYTFGSGTRLTVV.